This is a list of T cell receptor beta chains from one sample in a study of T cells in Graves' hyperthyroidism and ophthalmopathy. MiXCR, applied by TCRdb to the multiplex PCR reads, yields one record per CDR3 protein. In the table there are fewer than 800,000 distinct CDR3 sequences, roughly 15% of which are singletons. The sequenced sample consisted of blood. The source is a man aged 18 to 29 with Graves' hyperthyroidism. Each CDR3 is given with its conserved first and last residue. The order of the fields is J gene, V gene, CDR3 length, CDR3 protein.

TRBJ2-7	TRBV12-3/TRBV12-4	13	CASKEVGSYEQYF
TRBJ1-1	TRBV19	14	CASSIWGGATEAFF
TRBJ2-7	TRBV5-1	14	CASSAGTGSYEQYF
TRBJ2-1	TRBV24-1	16	CATSALGTGGNNEQFF
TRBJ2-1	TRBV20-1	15	CSAQGERDWYNEQFF
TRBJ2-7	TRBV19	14	CASSEGLAEYEQYF
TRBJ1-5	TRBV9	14	CASSETGVNQPQHF
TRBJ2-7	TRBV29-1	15	CSAEVGHPRSYEQYF
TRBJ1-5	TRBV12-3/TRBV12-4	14	CASSGGRGNQPQHF
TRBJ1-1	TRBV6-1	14	CASSDPGQNTEAFF
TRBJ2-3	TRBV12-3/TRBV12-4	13	CASSEIGVDTQYF
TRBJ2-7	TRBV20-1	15	CSARLAGATSYEQYF
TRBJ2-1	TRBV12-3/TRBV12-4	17	CASSLGTSGGYYNEQFF